These 9 T cell receptor beta chains share one sample of origin, sequenced in a study of blood T cell repertoires in COVID-19. The protocol was immunoSEQ multiplex PCR, while the TCRdb copy is restricted to in-frame clones and leaves out a portion. The sample consists of 350,000 or so clones, approximately 84% of them appearing once. Sequenced: PBMCs or T cells enriched from blood (not recorded which). The origin of the receptors is a woman aged 30 to 39 who had recovered from COVID-19.

The chain has TRBV7-9 and TRBJ2-5, with D maybe TRBD2 (6 bases). V lost 1 base and J 2 bases, leaving 11 bases between the germline ends. The length of the CDR3 is 15 residues. The germline V gene encodes CDR1 SEHNR and CDR2 FQNEAQ (reference sequence). CDR3 residues: CASSLVGRGQETQYF. The CDR3 nucleotides read TGTGCCAGCAGCTTAGTCGGCCGGGGGCAAGAGACCCAGTACTTC.

This clone was recorded once. The genes are TRBV6-5 and TRBJ2-7; maybe TRBD1 (6 bases). The CDR3 extends over 13 amino acids. The germline V gene encodes CDR1 MNHEY and CDR2 SVGAGI. V gave up 3 bases and J gave up 11 bases, with 17 bases separating them. The CDR3 loop reads CASSYSPGQREYF. As DNA, the CDR3 is TGTGCCAGCAGTTATTCACCAGGACAGAGGGAGTACTTC.

The V and J genes are TRBV29-1 and TRBJ2-2; 7 bases match TRBD1. CDR1 and CDR2 from the germline V gene are SQVTM and ANQGSEA. This CDR3 is 14 amino acids long. With 7 bases clipped from V and 4 bases from J, the junction kept 9 bases outside the gene matches. CDR3 nucleotides: TGCAGCGCCAACACAGGGGTGGGCACCGGGGAGCTGTTTTTT. Its translation is CSANTGVGTGELFF.

This clone was counted only a few times. The rearrangement uses TRBV5-1 and TRBJ2-2; 12 nucleotides line up with TRBD1. The germline gives CDR1 SGHRS, CDR2 YFSETQ. The CDR3 length is 16 residues. Losses at the gene ends were 3 bases for V and 5 bases for J; bases not matched to a gene: 5. The CDR3 protein is CASSSGTGGRTGELFF. In DNA form, the CDR3 reads TGCGCCAGCAGCTCAGGGACAGGGGGCCGAACCGGGGAGCTGTTTTTT.

The rearrangement uses TRBV4-1 and TRBJ1-5, with 7 positions matching TRBD1. The CDR3 is 20 residues long. CDR1 and CDR2 (germline): MGHRA, YSYEKL. J was trimmed by 0 bases and V by 4 bases; bases with no gene match: 18. The CDR3 spells CASSPTPGQPSRYSNQPQHF. The CDR3, as DNA: TGCGCCAGCAGCCCTACCCCGGGACAGCCAAGTAGATATAGCAATCAGCCCCAGCATTTT.

The rearrangement uses TRBV19 and TRBJ1-2; D is ambiguous. Germline values: CDR1 LNHDA, CDR2 SQIVND (reference sequence). V lost 7 bases and J lost 2, with 14 bases in between. The CDR3 has 14 residues. CDR3 loop: CASKDKGENYGYTF. CDR3 nucleotides: TGTGCCAGTAAGGATAAAGGAGAAAACTATGGCTACACCTTC.

J is TRBJ2-7 and V is TRBV28, with 10 bases that match TRBD1. Germline CDR1 is MDHEN and CDR2 is SYDVKM. This CDR3 contains 15 residues. V dropped 4 bases and J dropped 2; count of bases not matched to a gene: 5. The CDR3 DNA reads TGTGCCAGCAGTTCCTCAGGACAGGGGGCCTACGAGCAGTACTTC. The encoded protein is CASSSSGQGAYEQYF.

The chain employs TRBV15 and TRBJ1-3; tentative D call: TRBD1 (6 bases). The CDR3 extends over 18 amino acids. V was clipped by 2 bases and J by 0 bases, with 17 bases between them. CDR1 and CDR2 from the germline V gene are LNHNV and YYDKDF (reference sequence). CDR3 in amino acids: CATSRSIIGQSSGNTIYF. CDR3 nucleotides: TGTGCCACCAGCAGATCAATAATTGGACAGAGCTCTGGAAACACCATATATTTT. The full variable domain, with the rest looked up from reference TRBV15 and TRBJ1-3, is DAMVIQNPRYQVTQFGKPVTLSCSQTLNHNVMYWYQQKSSQAPKLLFHYYDKDFNNEADTPDNFQSRRPNTSFCFLDIRSPGLGDTAMYLCATSRSIIGQSSGNTIYFGEGSWLTVV.

The chain employs TRBV5-1 and TRBJ1-6; D perhaps matches TRBD1 (6 bases). Germline CDR1 is SGHRS and CDR2 is YFSETQ. V gave up 2 bases and J gave up 10 bases, with 16 bases separating them. The CDR3 spans 15 residues. The CDR3 here is CASSFEDSSRSPLHF. CDR3 nucleotide sequence: TGCGCCAGCAGCTTTGAGGACAGTAGTCGATCACCCCTCCACTTT.